What follows are 2 T cell receptor beta chains derived from one specimen sequenced in a study of blood T cell repertoires in COVID-19. Produced via immunoSEQ multiplex PCR; TCRdb's table is partial and in-frame only. The top ten clones hold 3% to 4% of a sample with a few hundred thousand clones, 80% to 90% of them seen once. Sequencing was done on a sample of PBMCs or T cells enriched from blood (not recorded which). The receptors originated from a middle-aged woman with acute COVID-19.

The chain is built from TRBV21-1 and TRBJ2-5; the DNA was not used to check the table's D call, TRBD1. TRBV21-1 is a listed pseudogene. The CDR3 runs to 15 residues. CDR3 sequence (DNA): TGTGCCAGGAGGGACAGGGAGGTTAGGGGAGAGACCCAGTACTTC. This codes for CARRDREVRGETQYF.

The chain joins TRBV5-4 to TRBJ1-1, with a possible D match to TRBD1 (6 bases). CDR1 and CDR2 (germline): SGHNT, YYREEE (reference sequence). This CDR3 spans 15 amino acids. Trimming pared 2 bases from V and 0 bases from J, leaving 11 bases between. Here the CDR3 reads CASSLPGAMNTEAFF. The CDR3 DNA reads TGTGCCAGCAGCTTACCAGGGGCTATGAACACTGAAGCTTTCTTT.